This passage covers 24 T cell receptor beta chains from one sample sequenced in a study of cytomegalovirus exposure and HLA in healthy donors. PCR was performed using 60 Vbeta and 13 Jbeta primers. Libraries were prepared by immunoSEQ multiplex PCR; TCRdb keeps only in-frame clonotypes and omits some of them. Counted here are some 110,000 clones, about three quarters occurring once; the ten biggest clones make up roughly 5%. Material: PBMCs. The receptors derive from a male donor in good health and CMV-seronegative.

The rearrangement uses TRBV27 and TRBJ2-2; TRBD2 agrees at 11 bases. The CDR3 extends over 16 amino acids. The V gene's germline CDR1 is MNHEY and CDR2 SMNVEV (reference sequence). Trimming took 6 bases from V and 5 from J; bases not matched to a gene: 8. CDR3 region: CASSSTSGKLTGELFF. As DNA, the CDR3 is TGTGCCAGCAGCTCGACTAGCGGGAAGCTAACCGGGGAGCTGTTTTTT.

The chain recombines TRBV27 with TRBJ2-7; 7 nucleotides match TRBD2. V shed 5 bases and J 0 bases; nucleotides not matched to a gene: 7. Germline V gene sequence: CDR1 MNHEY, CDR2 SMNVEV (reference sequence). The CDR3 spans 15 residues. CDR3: CASSDERGPSYEQYF. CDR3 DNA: TGTGCCAGCAGTGACGAGCGGGGCCCCTCCTACGAGCAGTACTTC.

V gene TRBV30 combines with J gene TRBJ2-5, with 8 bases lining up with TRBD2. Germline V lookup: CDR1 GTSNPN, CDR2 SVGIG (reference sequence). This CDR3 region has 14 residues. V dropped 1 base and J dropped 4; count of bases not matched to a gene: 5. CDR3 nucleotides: TGTGCCTGGAGTGCCACTAGCGGATCAGAGACCCAGTACTTC. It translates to CAWSATSGSETQYF.

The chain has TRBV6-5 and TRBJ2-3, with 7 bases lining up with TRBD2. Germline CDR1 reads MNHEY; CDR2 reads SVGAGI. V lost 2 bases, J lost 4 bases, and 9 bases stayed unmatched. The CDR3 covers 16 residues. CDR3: CASSYRAGLVPDTQYF. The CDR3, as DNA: TGTGCCAGCAGTTACCGGGCAGGACTAGTCCCAGATACGCAGTATTTT.

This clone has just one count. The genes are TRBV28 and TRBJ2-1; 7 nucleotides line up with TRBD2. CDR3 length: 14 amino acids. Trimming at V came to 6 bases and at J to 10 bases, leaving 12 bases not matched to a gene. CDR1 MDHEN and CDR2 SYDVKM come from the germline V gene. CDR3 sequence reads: CASRRMTSYREQFF. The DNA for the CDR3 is TGTGCCAGCAGACGGATGACTAGCTATCGGGAGCAGTTCTTC.

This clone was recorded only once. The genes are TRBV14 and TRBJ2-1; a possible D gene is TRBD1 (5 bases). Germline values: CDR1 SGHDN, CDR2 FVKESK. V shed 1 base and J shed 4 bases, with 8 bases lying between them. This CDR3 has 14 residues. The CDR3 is CASSQARGYNEQFF. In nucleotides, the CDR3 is TGTGCCAGCAGCCAAGCTAGGGGTTACAATGAGCAGTTCTTC.

The CDR3 sequence: CASSLRQKPNTGELFF. As DNA, the CDR3 is TGTGCCAGCAGCTTAAGACAGAAACCGAACACCGGGGAGCTGTTTTTT. This chain links TRBV7-9 with TRBJ2-2, with a weak D call TRBD1 (5 bases). This CDR3 comprises 16 residues. The V and J ends lost 2 bases and 0 bases respectively, with 10 bases between them. CDR1 and CDR2 from the germline V gene are SEHNR and FQNEAQ (reference sequence). The whole variable domain, remainder taken from reference TRBV7-9 and TRBJ2-2, is DTGVSQNPRHKITKRGQNVTFRCDPISEHNRLYWYRQTLGQGPEFLTYFQNEAQLEKSRLLSDRFSAERPKGSFSTLEIQRTEQGDSAMYLCASSLRQKPNTGELFFGEGSRLTVL.

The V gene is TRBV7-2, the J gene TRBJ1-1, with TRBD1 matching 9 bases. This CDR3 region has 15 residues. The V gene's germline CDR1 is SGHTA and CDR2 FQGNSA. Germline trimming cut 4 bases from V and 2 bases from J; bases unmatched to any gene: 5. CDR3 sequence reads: CASSSGTGRNTEAFF. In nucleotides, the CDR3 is TGTGCCAGCAGCTCCGGGACAGGGAGAAACACTGAAGCTTTCTTT.

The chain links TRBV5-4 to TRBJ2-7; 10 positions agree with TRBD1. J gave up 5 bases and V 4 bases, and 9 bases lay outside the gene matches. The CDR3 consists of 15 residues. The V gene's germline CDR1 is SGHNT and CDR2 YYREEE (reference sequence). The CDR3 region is CASSTWTGGFDEQYF. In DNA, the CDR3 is TGTGCCAGCAGCACCTGGACAGGGGGTTTCGACGAGCAGTACTTC.

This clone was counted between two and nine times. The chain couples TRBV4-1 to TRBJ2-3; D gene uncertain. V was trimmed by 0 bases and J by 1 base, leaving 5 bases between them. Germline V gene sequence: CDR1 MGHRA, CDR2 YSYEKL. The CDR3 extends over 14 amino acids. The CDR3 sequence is CASSQEGGTDTQYF. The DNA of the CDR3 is TGCGCCAGCAGCCAAGAAGGAGGCACAGATACGCAGTATTTT.

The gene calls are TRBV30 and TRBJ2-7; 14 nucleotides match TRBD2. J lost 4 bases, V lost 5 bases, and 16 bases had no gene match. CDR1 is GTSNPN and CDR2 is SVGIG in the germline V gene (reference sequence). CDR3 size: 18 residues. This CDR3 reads CAWDPGLAGVSSLYEQYF. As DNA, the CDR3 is TGTGCCTGGGATCCGGGACTAGCGGGAGTGTCCTCACTTTACGAGCAGTACTTC.

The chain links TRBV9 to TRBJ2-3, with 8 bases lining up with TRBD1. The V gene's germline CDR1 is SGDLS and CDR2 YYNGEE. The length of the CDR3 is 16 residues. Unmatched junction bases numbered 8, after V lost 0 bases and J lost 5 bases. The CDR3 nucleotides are TGTGCCAGCAGCGTAGCGTCAGGGGGCATTGGAGATACGCAGTATTTT. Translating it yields CASSVASGGIGDTQYF.

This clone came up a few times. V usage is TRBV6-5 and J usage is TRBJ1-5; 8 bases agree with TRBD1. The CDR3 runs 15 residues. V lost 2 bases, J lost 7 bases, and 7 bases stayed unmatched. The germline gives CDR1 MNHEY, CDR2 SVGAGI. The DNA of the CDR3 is TGTGCCAGCAGTTACAGCGGACAGGGCAGCCAGCCCCAGCATTTT. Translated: CASSYSGQGSQPQHF.

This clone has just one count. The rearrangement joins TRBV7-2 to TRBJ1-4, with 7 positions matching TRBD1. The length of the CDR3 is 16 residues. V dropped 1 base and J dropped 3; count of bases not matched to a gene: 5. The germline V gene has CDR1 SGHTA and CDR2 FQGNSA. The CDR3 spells CASSLGGGTANEKLFF. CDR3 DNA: TGTGCCAGCAGCTTAGGGGGTGGGACAGCTAATGAAAAACTGTTTTTT.

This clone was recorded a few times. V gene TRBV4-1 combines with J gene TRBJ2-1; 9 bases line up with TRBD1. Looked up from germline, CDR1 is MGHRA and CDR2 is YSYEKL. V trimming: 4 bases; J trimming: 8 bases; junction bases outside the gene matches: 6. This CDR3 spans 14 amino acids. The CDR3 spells CASSRQGQGYEQFF. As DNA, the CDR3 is TGCGCCAGCAGCCGTCAAGGACAGGGGTATGAGCAGTTCTTC.

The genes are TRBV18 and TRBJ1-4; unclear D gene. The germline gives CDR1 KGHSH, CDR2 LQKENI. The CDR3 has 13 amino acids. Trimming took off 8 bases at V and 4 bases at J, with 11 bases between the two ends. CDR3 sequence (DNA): TGTGCCAGCGCGGCGGGTTATAATGAAAAACTGTTTTTT. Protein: CASAAGYNEKLFF.

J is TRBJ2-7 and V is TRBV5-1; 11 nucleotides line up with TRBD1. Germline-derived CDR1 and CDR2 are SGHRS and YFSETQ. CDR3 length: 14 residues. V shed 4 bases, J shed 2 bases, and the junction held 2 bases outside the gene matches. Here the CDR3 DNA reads TGCGCCAGCAGCCCGGGACAGGGGGCCTACGAGCAGTACTTC. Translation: CASSPGQGAYEQYF.

The CDR3 loop reads CASSLGASGSTDTQYF. In nucleotides, the CDR3 is TGCGCCAGCAGCTTGGGAGCTAGCGGGAGTACAGATACGCAGTATTTT. This rearrangement joins TRBV5-1 to TRBJ2-3, with 10 nucleotides matching TRBD2. This CDR3 is 16 amino acids long. Germline trimming cut 0 bases from V and 3 bases from J; bases unmatched to any gene: 4. Germline CDR1 and CDR2: SGHRS and YFSETQ.

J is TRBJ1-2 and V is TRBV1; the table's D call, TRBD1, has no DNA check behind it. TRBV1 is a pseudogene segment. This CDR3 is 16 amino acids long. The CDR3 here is CTSSDKTLRQGYGYTF. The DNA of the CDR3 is TGCACCAGCAGCGATAAAACCCTTCGACAGGGGTATGGCTACACCTTC.

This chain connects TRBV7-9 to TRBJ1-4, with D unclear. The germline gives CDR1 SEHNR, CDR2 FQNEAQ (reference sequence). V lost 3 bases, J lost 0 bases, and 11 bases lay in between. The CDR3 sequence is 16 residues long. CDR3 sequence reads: CASSLDGGATNEKLFF. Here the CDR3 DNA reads TGTGCCAGCAGCTTGGACGGCGGGGCAACTAATGAAAAACTGTTTTTT.

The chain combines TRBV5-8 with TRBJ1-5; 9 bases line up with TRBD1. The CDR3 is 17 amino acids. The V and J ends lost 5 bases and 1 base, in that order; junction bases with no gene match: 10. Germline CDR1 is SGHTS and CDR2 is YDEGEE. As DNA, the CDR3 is TGTGCCAGCAGTCCTTTACACAGGGGGCGAAGCAATCAGCCCCAGCATTTT. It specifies CASSPLHRGRSNQPQHF.

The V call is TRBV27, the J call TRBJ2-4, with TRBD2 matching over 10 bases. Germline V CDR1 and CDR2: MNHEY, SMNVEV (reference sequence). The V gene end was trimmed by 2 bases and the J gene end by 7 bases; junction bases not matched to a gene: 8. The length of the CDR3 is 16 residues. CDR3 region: CASSLKPSGSGNIQYF. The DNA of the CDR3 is TGTGCCAGCAGTTTAAAGCCTAGCGGGAGCGGGAACATTCAGTACTTC.

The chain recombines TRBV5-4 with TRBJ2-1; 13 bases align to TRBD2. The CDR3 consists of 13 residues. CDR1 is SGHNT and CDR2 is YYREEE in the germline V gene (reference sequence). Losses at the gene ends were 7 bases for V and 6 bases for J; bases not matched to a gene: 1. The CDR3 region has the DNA TGTGCCAGCCGGACTAGCGGGAGCAATGAGCAGTTCTTC. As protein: CASRTSGSNEQFF.

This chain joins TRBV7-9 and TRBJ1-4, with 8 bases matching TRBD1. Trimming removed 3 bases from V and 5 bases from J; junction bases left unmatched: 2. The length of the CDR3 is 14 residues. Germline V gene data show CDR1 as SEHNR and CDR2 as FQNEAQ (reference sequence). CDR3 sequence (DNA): TGTGCCAGCAGCTTGACAGGGGCAAATGAAAAACTGTTTTTT. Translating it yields CASSLTGANEKLFF.